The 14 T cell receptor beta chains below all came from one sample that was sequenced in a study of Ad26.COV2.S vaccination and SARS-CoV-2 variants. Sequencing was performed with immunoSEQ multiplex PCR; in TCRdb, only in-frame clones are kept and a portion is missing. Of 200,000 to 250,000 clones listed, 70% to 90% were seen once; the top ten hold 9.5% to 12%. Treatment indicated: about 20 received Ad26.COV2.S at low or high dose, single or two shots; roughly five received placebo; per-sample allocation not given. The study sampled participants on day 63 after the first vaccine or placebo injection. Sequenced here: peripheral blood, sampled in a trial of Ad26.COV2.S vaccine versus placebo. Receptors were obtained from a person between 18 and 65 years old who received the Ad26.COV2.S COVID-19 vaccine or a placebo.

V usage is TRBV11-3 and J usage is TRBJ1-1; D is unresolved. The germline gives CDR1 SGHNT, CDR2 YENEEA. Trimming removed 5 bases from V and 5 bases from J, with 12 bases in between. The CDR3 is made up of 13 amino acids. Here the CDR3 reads CASSGRWRTEAFF. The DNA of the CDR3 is TGTGCCAGCAGCGGCCGTTGGCGGACTGAAGCTTTCTTT.

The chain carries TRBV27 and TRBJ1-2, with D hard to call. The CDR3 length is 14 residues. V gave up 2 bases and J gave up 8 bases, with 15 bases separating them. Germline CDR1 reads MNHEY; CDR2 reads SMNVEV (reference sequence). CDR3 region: CASSLTFPSGGYTF. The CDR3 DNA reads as TGTGCCAGCAGTTTAACCTTTCCTTCGGGCGGCTACACCTTC.

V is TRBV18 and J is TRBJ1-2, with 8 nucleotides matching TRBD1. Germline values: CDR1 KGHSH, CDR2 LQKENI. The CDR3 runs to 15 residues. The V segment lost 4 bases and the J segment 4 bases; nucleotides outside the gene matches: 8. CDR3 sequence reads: CASSLGPGGSYGYTF. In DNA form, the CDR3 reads TGTGCCAGCTCACTAGGGCCAGGGGGCAGCTATGGCTACACCTTC.

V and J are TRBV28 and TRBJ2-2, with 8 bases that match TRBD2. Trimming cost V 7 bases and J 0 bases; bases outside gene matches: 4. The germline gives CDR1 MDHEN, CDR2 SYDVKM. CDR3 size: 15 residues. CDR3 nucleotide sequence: TGTGCCAGCAACCCGGGGGGGGCGAACACCGGGGAGCTGTTTTTT. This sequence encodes CASNPGGANTGELFF.

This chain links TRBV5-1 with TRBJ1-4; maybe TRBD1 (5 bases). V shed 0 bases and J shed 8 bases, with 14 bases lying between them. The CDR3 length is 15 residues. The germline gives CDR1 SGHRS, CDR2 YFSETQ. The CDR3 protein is CASSLVAGKGEKLFF. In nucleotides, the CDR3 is TGCGCCAGCAGCTTGGTTGCAGGGAAGGGCGAAAAACTGTTTTTT.

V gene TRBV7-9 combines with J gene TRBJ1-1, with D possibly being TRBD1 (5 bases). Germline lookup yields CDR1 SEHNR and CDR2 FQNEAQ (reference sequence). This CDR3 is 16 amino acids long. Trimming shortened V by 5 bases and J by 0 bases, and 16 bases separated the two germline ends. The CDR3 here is CASSLGRGLMNTEAFF. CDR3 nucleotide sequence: TGTGCCAGCAGCCTAGGCCGGGGACTAATGAACACTGAAGCTTTCTTT.

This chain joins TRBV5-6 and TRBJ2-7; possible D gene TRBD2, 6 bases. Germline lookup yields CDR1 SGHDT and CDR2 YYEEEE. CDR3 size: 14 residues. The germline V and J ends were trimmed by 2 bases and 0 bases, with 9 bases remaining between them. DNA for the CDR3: TGTGCCAGCAGCTTTGGGCGGGGCTCCTACGAGCAGTACTTC. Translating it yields CASSFGRGSYEQYF.

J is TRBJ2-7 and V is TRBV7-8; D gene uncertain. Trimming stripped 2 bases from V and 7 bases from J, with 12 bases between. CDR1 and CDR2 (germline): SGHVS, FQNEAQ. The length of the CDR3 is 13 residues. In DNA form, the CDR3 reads TGTGCCAGCAGCTTAATCCAGGCTGGTGAGCAGTACTTC. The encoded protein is CASSLIQAGEQYF.

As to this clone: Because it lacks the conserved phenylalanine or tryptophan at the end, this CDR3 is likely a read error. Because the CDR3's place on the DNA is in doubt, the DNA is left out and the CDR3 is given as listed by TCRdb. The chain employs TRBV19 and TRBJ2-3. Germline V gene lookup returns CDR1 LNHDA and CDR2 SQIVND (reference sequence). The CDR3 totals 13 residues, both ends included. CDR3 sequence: CASSICLSPLNDD.

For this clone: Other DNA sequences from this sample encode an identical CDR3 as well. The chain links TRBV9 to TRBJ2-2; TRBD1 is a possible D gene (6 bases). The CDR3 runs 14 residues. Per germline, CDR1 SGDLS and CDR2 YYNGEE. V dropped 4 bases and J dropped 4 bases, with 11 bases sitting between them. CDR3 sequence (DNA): TGTGCCAGCAGCCCGACAGGAGGCACCGGGGAGCTGTTTTTT. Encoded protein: CASSPTGGTGELFF.

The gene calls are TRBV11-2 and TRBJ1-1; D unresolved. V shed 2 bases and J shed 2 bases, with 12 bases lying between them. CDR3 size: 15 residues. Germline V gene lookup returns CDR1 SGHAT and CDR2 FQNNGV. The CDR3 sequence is CASSLSRLINTEAFF. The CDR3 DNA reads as TGTGCCAGCAGCTTATCTCGGCTTATCAACACTGAAGCTTTCTTT.

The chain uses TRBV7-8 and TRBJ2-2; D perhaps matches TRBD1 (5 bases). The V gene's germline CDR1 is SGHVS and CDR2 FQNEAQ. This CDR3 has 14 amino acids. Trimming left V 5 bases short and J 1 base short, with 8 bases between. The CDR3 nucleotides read TGTGCCAGCAGCCGAGGACAGAACACCGGGGAGCTGTTTTTT. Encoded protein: CASSRGQNTGELFF.

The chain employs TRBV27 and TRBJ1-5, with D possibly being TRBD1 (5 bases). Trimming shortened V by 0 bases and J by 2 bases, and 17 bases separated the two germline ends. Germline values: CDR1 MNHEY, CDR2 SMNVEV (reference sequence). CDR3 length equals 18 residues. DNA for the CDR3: TGTGCCAGCAGTTTATCCCGGTCGGGGCGGACGGGCAATCAGCCCCAGCATTTT. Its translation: CASSLSRSGRTGNQPQHF.

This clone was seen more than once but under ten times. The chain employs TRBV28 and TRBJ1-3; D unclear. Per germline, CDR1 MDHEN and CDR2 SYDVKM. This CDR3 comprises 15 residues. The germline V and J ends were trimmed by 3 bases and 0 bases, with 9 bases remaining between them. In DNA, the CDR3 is TGTGCCAGCAGTTTTCTCCGGAACTCTGGAAACACCATATATTTT. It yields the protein CASSFLRNSGNTIYF.